The TCR beta chain described here comes from a study of Tregs in tolerant kidney transplant recipients. The CDR3 covers 15 residues. Unmatched junction bases numbered 8, after V lost 2 bases and J lost 8 bases. Germline V CDR1 and CDR2: LGHNA, YNFKEQ. Method: immunoSEQ multiplex PCR; TCRdb's copy keeps in-frame clones and lacks some. The table records some 65,000 clones, 65% to 85% of them present only once. The study's findings and limits: No direct test of biological reproducibility was done here. Findings come from small patient numbers and require larger validation. Tregs expanded with activated donor B cells seemed most donor-specific.

CD4+CD25+CD127- Tregs, CD4+CD25- non-Tregs, CD4 and CD8 cells were sorted. Regarding this clone: Antigen specificity is unknown.

The sequence was collected from a human donor in good health. The sample taken for sequencing was CD4+ T cells from blood. The chain recombines TRBV4-2 with TRBJ2-1; 8 bases are shared with TRBD1. CDR3 residues: CASSQQGAATDEQFF. Here the CDR3 DNA reads TGTGCCAGCAGCCAACAGGGGGCGGCAACGGATGAGCAGTTCTTC.